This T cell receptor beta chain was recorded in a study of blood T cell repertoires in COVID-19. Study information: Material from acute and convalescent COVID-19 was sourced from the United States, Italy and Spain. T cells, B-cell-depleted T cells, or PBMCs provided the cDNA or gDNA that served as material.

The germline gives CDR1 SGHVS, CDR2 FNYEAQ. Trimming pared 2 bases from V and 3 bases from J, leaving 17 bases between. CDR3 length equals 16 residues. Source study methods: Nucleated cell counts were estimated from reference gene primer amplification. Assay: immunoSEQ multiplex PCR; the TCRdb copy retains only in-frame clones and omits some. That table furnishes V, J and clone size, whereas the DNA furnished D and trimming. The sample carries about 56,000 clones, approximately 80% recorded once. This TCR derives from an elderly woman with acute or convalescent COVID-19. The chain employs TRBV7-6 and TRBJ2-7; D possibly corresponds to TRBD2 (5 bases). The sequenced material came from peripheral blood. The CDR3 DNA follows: TGTGCCAGCAGCTTACGCTCAGGAAAAGACTACTACGAGCAGTACTTC. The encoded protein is CASSLRSGKDYYEQYF. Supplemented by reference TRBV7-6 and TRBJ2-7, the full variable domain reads GAGVSQSPRYKVTKRGQDVALRCDPISGHVSLYWYRQALGQGPEFLTYFNYEAQQDKSGLPNDRFSAERPEGSISTLTIQRTEQRDSAMYRCASSLRSGKDYYEQYFGPGTRLTVT.